This T cell receptor beta chain derives from a study of blood T cell repertoires in COVID-19 (TCRdb year 2020). Background for the entire study: Samples from collaborators originated in the United States, Italy and Spain and spanned both the acute and convalescent phases of COVID-19. The material from the prospective study consisted of cDNA or gDNA derived from T cells, B-cell-depleted T cells, or PBMCs. Deeply sampled blood TCRbeta repertoires from subjects exposed to, actively infected with, or recovered from COVID-19 were included in the dataset. The repertoires were released in a freely available public database intended as a resource for research on the immune response to SARS-CoV-2. Samples were obtained from the ongoing ImmuneRACE study (first 160 participants) and from 1,254 subjects provided by 6 global collaborators. Sample metadata almost always included a de-identified subject ID, COVID-19 status, age in years and sex. Where available, HLA class I and class II types were obtained from metadata supplied by the sample provider rather than from assay-based typing.

TCRbeta CDR3 regions were amplified from genomic DNA using the immunoSEQ Assay, a bias-controlled multiplex PCR. As for the original processing: The number of nucleated cells in each sample was estimated from the amplification of reference gene primers within the assay. To quantify the absolute abundance of each unique TCRbeta CDR3 rearrangement, sequence reads were collapsed and filtered. For each sample, productive Simpson clonality was calculated as the square root of Simpson's diversity index over productive rearrangements. The clones in this table, taken by TCRdb from immuneACCESS, are in-frame only. Not every clone is retained; where verified, under half of the shortfall comes from an unresolved V gene, and the cause of the rest is unknown. V, J and clone size are those of that table, while D and trimming were read from the DNA. In this sample the table shows fewer than 150,000 clones, roughly 79% of which occur a single time. The ten largest clones take up less than 14% of the sample.

Reading the germline V gene gives CDR1 KGHDR and CDR2 SFDVKD. Relative to germline, V is 4 bases shorter and J is 0 bases shorter, with 13 bases between their ends. The CDR3, from cysteine to phenylalanine, totals 16 residues. Only CDR3 DNA is held: 48 bases, read in frame from base 1. Whole blood was collected in K2EDTA tubes by collaborating institutions according to the institutions' own protocols. For TCRbeta analysis, collaborators shipped samples in one of three forms: frozen whole blood, isolated PBMCs, or DNA extracted from either of those sample types. On this clone: It lacks a known antigen. Nothing much larger sits one base from this clone, and base qualities are not available.

The investigation overall reported the following: The amount of clinical and demographic metadata varied by source and participant and was provided uncurated.

Sequencing was performed on peripheral blood. Recombination connected TRBV24-1 to TRBJ2-3; a tentative D match to TRBD1 spans 6 bases. The receptor comes from a human donor in a cohort sampled during active COVID-19. The nucleotides read TGTGCCACCAGTGACCATACAGGGCCTAGCACAGATACGCAGTATTTT. It encodes CATSDHTGPSTDTQYF.